This T cell receptor beta chain is drawn from a study of T cells in pancreatic ductal adenocarcinoma. Selected pancreatic ductal adenocarcinoma patients had undergone surgery without neoadjuvant therapy. Profiling relied on immunoSEQ multiplex PCR, and the TCRdb table lists in-frame clones only, not all of them. The table includes roughly 100,000 clones, about 96% detected once. The material sequenced was PBMCs. This clonotype originated in a human donor with pancreatic ductal adenocarcinoma.

CDR3 nucleotide sequence: TGTGCCAGCAGTGACGAGGGGCTAGCGGGTTTCCACGAGCAGTACTTC. Amino acids: CASSDEGLAGFHEQYF. The chain links TRBV6-4 to TRBJ2-7, with TRBD2 matching 8 bases. V shed 2 bases, J shed 5 bases, and the junction held 11 bases outside the gene matches. CDR1 and CDR2 (germline): MRHNA, SNTAGT. The CDR3 length is 16 residues.